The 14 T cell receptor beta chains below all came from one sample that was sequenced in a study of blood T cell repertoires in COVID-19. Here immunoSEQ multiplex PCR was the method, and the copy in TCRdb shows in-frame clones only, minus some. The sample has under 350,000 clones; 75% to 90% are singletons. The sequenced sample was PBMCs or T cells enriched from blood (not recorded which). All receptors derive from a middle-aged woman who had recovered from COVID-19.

This CDR3 is CASTFGASYGYTF. The CDR3 DNA sequence: TGTGCCAGCACCTTCGGAGCTTCCTATGGCTACACCTTC. The rearrangement links TRBV12-3 or TRBV12-4 to TRBJ1-2, with D hard to call. This CDR3 spans 13 amino acids. Deletions cut 7 bases from V and 4 bases from J, with 13 bases between.

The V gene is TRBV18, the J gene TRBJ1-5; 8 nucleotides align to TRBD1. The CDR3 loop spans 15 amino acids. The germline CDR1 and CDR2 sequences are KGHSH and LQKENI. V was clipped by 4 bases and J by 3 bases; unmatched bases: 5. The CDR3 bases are TGTGCCAGCTCACGAACAGGGGGGTTCAATCAGCCCCAGCATTTT. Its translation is CASSRTGGFNQPQHF.

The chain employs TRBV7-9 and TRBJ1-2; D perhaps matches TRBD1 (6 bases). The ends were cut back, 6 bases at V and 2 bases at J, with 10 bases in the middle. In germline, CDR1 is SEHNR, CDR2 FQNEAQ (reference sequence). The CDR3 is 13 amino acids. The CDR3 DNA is TGTGCCAGCAGTCACAGGGACAACTATGGCTACACCTTC. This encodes CASSHRDNYGYTF.

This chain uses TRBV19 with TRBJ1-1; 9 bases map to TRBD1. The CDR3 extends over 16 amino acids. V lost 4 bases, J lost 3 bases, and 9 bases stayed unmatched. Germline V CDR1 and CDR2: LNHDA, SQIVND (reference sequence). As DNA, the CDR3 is TGTGCCAGTAGTACCCGGGACAGGGTAAGGGACACTGAAGCTTTCTTT. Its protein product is CASSTRDRVRDTEAFF. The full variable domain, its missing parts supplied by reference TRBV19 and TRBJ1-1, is DGGITQSPKYLFRKEGQNVTLSCEQNLNHDAMYWYRQDPGQGLRLIYYSQIVNDFQKGDIAEGYSVSREKKESFPLTVTSAQKNPTAFYLCASSTRDRVRDTEAFFGQGTRLTVV.

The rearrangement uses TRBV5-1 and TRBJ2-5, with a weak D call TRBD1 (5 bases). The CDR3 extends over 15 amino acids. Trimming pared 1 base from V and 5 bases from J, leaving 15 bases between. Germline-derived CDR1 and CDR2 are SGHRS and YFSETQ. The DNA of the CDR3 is TGCGCCAGCAGCTTGTTGGGGCCAACACGGGAGACCCAGTACTTC. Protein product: CASSLLGPTRETQYF.

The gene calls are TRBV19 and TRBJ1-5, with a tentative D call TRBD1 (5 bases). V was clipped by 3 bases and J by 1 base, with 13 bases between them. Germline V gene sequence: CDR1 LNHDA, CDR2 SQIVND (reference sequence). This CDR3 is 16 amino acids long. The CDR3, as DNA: TGTGCCAGTAGTATTGGTGGGGCCCCAAGCAATCAGCCCCAGCATTTT. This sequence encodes CASSIGGAPSNQPQHF. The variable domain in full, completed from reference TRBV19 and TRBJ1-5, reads DGGITQSPKYLFRKEGQNVTLSCEQNLNHDAMYWYRQDPGQGLRLIYYSQIVNDFQKGDIAEGYSVSREKKESFPLTVTSAQKNPTAFYLCASSIGGAPSNQPQHFGDGTRLSIL.

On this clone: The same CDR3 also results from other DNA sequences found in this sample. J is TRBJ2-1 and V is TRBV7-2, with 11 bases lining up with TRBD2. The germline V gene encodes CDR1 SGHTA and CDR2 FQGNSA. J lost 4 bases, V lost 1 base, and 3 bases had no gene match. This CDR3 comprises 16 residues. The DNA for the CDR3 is TGTGCCAGCAGCTTAGTTGGGACTAGCGGATACAATGAGCAGTTCTTC. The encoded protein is CASSLVGTSGYNEQFF.

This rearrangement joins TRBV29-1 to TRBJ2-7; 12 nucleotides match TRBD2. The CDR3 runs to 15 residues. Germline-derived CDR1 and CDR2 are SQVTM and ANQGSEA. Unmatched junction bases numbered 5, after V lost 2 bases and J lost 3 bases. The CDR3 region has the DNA TGCAGCGTTGAACTAGCGGGAGGGCCGATCTACGAGCAGTACTTC. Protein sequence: CSVELAGGPIYEQYF.

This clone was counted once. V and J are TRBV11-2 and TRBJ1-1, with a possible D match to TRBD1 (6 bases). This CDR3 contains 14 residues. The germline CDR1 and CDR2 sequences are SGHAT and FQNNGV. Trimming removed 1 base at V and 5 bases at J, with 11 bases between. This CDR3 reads CASSLAQGGTEAFF. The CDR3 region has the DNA TGTGCCAGCAGCTTAGCACAGGGAGGGACTGAAGCTTTCTTT.

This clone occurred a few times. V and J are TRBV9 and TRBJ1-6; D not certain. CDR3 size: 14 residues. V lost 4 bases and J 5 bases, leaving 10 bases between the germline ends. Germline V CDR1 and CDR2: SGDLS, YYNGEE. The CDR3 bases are TGTGCCAGCAGCCAGGCAGCCAATAATTCACCCCTCCACTTT. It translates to CASSQAANNSPLHF.

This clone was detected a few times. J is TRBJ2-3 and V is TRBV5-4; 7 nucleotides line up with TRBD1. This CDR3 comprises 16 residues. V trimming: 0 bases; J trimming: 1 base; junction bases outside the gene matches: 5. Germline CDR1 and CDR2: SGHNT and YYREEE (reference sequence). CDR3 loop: CASSLAPGQGTDTQYF. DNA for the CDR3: TGTGCCAGCAGCTTGGCCCCCGGACAGGGCACAGATACGCAGTATTTT.

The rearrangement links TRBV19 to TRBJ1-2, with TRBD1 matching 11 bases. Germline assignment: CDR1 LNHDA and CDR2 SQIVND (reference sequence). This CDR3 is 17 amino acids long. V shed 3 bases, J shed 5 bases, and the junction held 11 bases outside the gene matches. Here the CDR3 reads CASSMPGTGGSGYGYTF. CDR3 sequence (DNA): TGTGCCAGTAGTATGCCTGGGACAGGGGGTTCGGGATATGGCTACACCTTC.

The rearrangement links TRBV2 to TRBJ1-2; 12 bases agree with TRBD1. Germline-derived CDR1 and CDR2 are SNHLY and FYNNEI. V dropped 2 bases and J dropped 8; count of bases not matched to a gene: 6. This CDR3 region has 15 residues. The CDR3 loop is CASSEQGQGAQGYTF. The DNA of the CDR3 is TGTGCCAGCAGTGAACAGGGACAGGGGGCGCAGGGCTACACCTTC.

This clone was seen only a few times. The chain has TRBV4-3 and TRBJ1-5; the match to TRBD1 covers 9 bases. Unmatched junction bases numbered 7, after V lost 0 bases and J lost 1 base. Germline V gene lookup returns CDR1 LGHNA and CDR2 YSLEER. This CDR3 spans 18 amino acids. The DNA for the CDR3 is TGCGCCAGCAGCCAAGATGTTACAGGGGGCAGGAGCAATCAGCCCCAGCATTTT. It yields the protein CASSQDVTGGRSNQPQHF.